This TCR beta chain derives from a study of blood T cell repertoires in COVID-19. Study overall: Researchers got acute and convalescent COVID-19 samples from the United States, Italy and Spain. PBMCs, B-cell-depleted T cells, or T cells were the source of the cDNA or gDNA that made up the material.

Trimming stripped 4 bases from V and 1 base from J, with 7 bases between. This CDR3 is 14 amino acids long. Per the germline V gene, CDR1 is LNHDA and CDR2 is SQIVND (reference sequence). As handled by the study authors: Scientists estimated how many nucleated cells there were by amplifying reference gene primers. Generated by immunoSEQ multiplex PCR, the TCRdb table keeps only in-frame clones and is missing some. The DNA was the basis for D and trimming; V, J and clone size are from that table. The table has hundreds of thousands of clones, around 91% seen once. The specimen was peripheral blood. The sequence was collected from a woman between 18 and 29 years old who had recovered from COVID-19. This chain uses TRBV19 with TRBJ2-2; possibly TRBD1 for D (5 bases). The CDR3 DNA reads as TGTGCCAGTAGTAGCACAGGGAACACCGGGGAGCTGTTTTTT. Translating it yields CASSSTGNTGELFF.